These 2 T cell receptor beta chains came from one sample sequenced in a study of cytomegalovirus exposure and HLA in healthy donors. The PCR was carried out with 60 Vbeta primers and 13 Jbeta primers. Repertoires were generated with immunoSEQ multiplex PCR, while TCRdb's copy carries only in-frame clones and drops some. The data show about 160,000 clones, about 80% seen once. The sequenced sample consisted of PBMCs. These receptors originate from a woman aged 45-59 years in good health and CMV-seronegative.

The chain combines TRBV6-4 with TRBJ2-3; D remains unclear. The CDR3 consists of 16 residues. Germline V lookup: CDR1 MRHNA, CDR2 SNTAGT. V lost 2 bases to trimming and J lost 0 bases, with 12 bases between them. The chain's CDR3 is CASSDGQSISTDTQYF. CDR3 bases: TGTGCCAGCAGTGACGGGCAGTCTATTAGCACAGATACGCAGTATTTT.

This clone came up once. The V gene is TRBV11-2, the J gene TRBJ2-1; D remains unclear. This CDR3 region has 12 residues. V gave up 2 bases and J gave up 9 bases, with 8 bases separating them. Germline lookup yields CDR1 SGHAT and CDR2 FQNNGV. The CDR3 DNA follows: TGTGCCAGCAGCTTACCGCGGAGTGAGCAGTTCTTC. Protein: CASSLPRSEQFF.